This T cell receptor (beta chain) emerged from a study of T cell responses to AZD1222 COVID-19 vaccine. Findings and limits, study-wide: Donors were chiefly white British, with a greater number of females, and clonal diversity was perhaps underestimated. Repertoires were collected only later (after the peak T cell response had occurred). Distributed over spike, vaccine-associated CD4 TCRs predominated at 160-218 and 743-854. The study identified only a handful of AZD1222 recipients as seropositive at baseline.

The data were produced by immunoSEQ multiplex PCR, yet TCRdb's version contains in-frame clones alone and is incomplete. The data contain 120,000 or so clones, around nine tenths of them seen just once; the ten biggest clones take up about 15%. CDR1 and CDR2 (germline): LGHNA, YNFKEQ. The CDR3 is made up of 16 amino acids. Deletions cut 3 bases from V and 5 bases from J, with 16 bases between. Regarding this clone: Its antigen is unidentified.

The gene calls are TRBV4-2 and TRBJ2-2; D perhaps matches TRBD1 (6 bases). The material sequenced was peripheral blood, taken 28 days after the second AZD1222 dose. This clonotype was sampled from an adult who received the AZD1222 COVID-19 vaccine. The CDR3 DNA reads TGTGCCAGCAGCCAGGAGAACAGGGTAACGACCGGGGAGCTGTTTTTT. It is translated as CASSQENRVTTGELFF.